Below, 5 T cell receptor beta chains from the same sample are listed, as sequenced in a study of blood T cell repertoires in COVID-19. Libraries were prepared by immunoSEQ multiplex PCR; TCRdb keeps only in-frame clonotypes and omits some of them. This sample has around 450,000 clones, with around 89% found just once. Source material: peripheral blood. The receptors derive from a woman in her thirties with acute or convalescent COVID-19.

Regarding this clone: Other DNA sequences in this sample translate to the same CDR3. V gene TRBV27 combines with J gene TRBJ2-7, with a possible D match to TRBD2 (5 bases). The V end was cut by 6 bases, the J end by 4 bases, with 13 bases between. Germline values: CDR1 MNHEY, CDR2 SMNVEV (reference sequence). The CDR3 is made up of 13 amino acids. CDR3 in DNA: TGTGCCAGCAGCCTCCGGGGTAATTACGAGCAGTACTTC. Encoded protein: CASSLRGNYEQYF.

The J gene is TRBJ1-1, the V gene TRBV5-1; 8 nucleotides agree with TRBD1. J was trimmed by 2 bases and V by 0 bases; bases with no gene match: 3. The CDR3 runs 15 residues. Germline V gene lookup returns CDR1 SGHRS and CDR2 YFSETQ. The CDR3 protein is CASSLAGGPNTEAFF. DNA for the CDR3: TGCGCCAGCAGCTTGGCAGGGGGCCCTAACACTGAAGCTTTCTTT. The variable domain in full, with the rest retrieved from reference TRBV5-1 and TRBJ1-1, is KAGVTQTPRYLIKTRGQQVTLSCSPISGHRSVSWYQQTPGQGLQFLFEYFSETQRNKGNFPGRFSGRQFSNSRSEMNVSTLELGDSALYLCASSLAGGPNTEAFFGQGTRLTVV.

The chain carries TRBV9 and TRBJ2-3; perhaps TRBD2 as D (6 bases). V lost 4 bases, J lost 2 bases, and 11 bases lay in between. CDR1 is SGDLS, CDR2 YYNGEE, per germline. CDR3 size: 14 residues. The CDR3 nucleotides are TGTGCCAGCAGCCTCGGGACTCTCACAGATACGCAGTATTTT. Its protein is CASSLGTLTDTQYF.

This rearrangement joins TRBV4-1 to TRBJ2-6; 10 positions agree with TRBD2. The CDR3 is made up of 18 amino acids. V gave up 2 bases and J gave up 1 base; unmatched junction bases: 5. The germline gives CDR1 MGHRA, CDR2 YSYEKL. The CDR3 nucleotides read TGCGCCAGCAGCCAACCTAGCGGGGGTTTGTCTGGGGCCAACGTCCTGACTTTC. This codes for CASSQPSGGLSGANVLTF.

This clone was recorded at least ten times. The rearrangement links TRBV28 to TRBJ2-7, with 7 bases lining up with TRBD2. The CDR3 consists of 12 residues. From germline, CDR1 is MDHEN and CDR2 SYDVKM. The ends lost 2 bases at V and 8 bases at J; junction bases unmatched: 3. The CDR3 bases are TGTGCCAGCAGTTTAGGACTAGTCCAGCAGTACTTC. This sequence encodes CASSLGLVQQYF.